The 27 T cell receptor beta chains below come from one sample, sequenced in a study of T cell repertoires in ileal Crohn's disease. Profiled with immunoSEQ multiplex PCR; TCRdb holds only in-frame clones, not every one. The profile shows 7,400 or so clones, 60% to 80% of them singletons. The time point here: neoterminal ileum biopsy at postoperative endoscopy, about 6 months after surgery. The specimen was ileal tissue. Receptor source: an adult with Crohn's disease.

Comment on this clone: An end of the junction differs from the germline gene, which may be a read error. The CDR3 DNA reads as TGCGCCAGCAGCTTGATCCGAATGAGACTCGTCTTT. Translated, it gives CASSLIRMRLVF. The rearrangement links TRBV5-1 to TRBJ1-1; no clear D gene. The CDR3 extends over 12 amino acids. Germline CDR1 SGHRS, CDR2 YFSETQ. Complete variable domain (other parts from reference TRBV5-1 and TRBJ1-1): KAGVTQTPRYLIKTRGQQVTLSCSPISGHRSVSWYQQTPGQGLQFLFEYFSETQRNKGNFPGRFSGRQFSNSRSEMNVSTLELGDSALYLCASSLIRMRLVFGQGTRLTVV.

V is TRBV5-6 and J is TRBJ1-2, with D possibly being TRBD1 (6 bases). The length of the CDR3 is 14 residues. The V end was cut by 0 bases, the J end by 5 bases, with 11 bases between. Germline V gene data show CDR1 as SGHDT and CDR2 as YYEEEE. The CDR3 protein is CASSLAGHKYGYTF. The CDR3 coding sequence is TGTGCCAGCAGCTTGGCGGGACACAAGTATGGCTACACCTTC.

This clone was detected only a few times. This sequence joins TRBV5-1 and TRBJ1-3; D gene ambiguous. The V gene's germline CDR1 is SGHRS and CDR2 YFSETQ. The CDR3 length is 14 residues. The V and J ends lost 2 bases and 0 bases respectively, with 6 bases between them. The CDR3 spells CASSLQTSGNTIYF. CDR3 nucleotides: TGCGCCAGCAGCTTACAGACCTCTGGAAACACCATATATTTT.

V usage is TRBV28 and J usage is TRBJ2-7; the D gene is possibly TRBD2 (5 bases). V dropped 5 bases and J dropped 4 bases, with 15 bases sitting between them. The CDR3 loop spans 14 amino acids. Germline CDR1 MDHEN, CDR2 SYDVKM. CDR3 loop: CASSVREIKYEQYF. The CDR3 region has the DNA TGTGCCAGCAGTGTAAGGGAGATTAAATACGAGCAGTACTTC.

The chain carries TRBV6-1 and TRBJ2-5, with a possible D match to TRBD2 (5 bases). Trimming stripped 5 bases from V and 5 bases from J, with 12 bases between. CDR1 and CDR2 from the germline V gene are MNHNS and SASEGT. This CDR3 comprises 13 residues. As DNA, the CDR3 is TGTGCCAGCAGTTTTCGTATAGCGGAGACCCAGTACTTC. Protein sequence: CASSFRIAETQYF.

The chain links TRBV5-8 to TRBJ1-1; 11 bases agree with TRBD1. CDR3 length equals 16 residues. After removal of 2 bases from V and 1 base from J, the junction contained 4 bases not matched to a gene. The germline CDR1 and CDR2 sequences are SGHTS and YDEGEE. As DNA, the CDR3 is TGTGCCAGCAGCTTTTGGACAGGGGGCGGGAACACTGAAGCTTTCTTT. Translated: CASSFWTGGGNTEAFF.

The V call is TRBV5-4, the J call TRBJ1-1, with D hard to call. V lost 5 bases to trimming and J lost 4 bases, with 9 bases between them. This CDR3 comprises 12 residues. Germline CDR1 SGHNT, CDR2 YYREEE (reference sequence). The chain's CDR3 is CASSQEATEAFF. For the CDR3, the DNA is TGTGCCAGCAGTCAGGAGGCCACTGAAGCTTTCTTT.

The V and J genes are TRBV18 and TRBJ1-2; TRBD1 matches 12 bases. The CDR3 has 15 amino acids. Trimming at V came to 0 bases and at J to 8 bases, leaving 4 bases not matched to a gene. In germline, CDR1 is KGHSH, CDR2 LQKENI. CDR3 nucleotides: TGTGCCAGCTCACCACCCGGGACAGGGGGCTTGGGCTACACCTTC. Translation gives CASSPPGTGGLGYTF.

This clone was seen only a few times. The gene calls are TRBV11-3 and TRBJ2-5; D may be TRBD1 (6 bases). The last part of the DNA fits TRBJ2-7 better; the J call may be wrong. The germline gives CDR1 SGHNT, CDR2 YENEEA. This CDR3 region has 16 residues. The CDR3 nucleotides read TGTGCCAGCAGCTTAGATCGGGCAGGGGTCCTTTACGAGCAGTACTTC. It yields the protein CASSLDRAGVLYEQYF.

The gene calls are TRBV19 and TRBJ2-7, with 8 bases lining up with TRBD2. V was pared by 5 bases and J by 0 bases, with 6 bases of the junction left unmatched. This CDR3 is 15 amino acids long. Germline values: CDR1 LNHDA, CDR2 SQIVND (reference sequence). The chain's CDR3 is CASSPLAGNSYEQYF. The DNA for the CDR3 is TGTGCCAGTAGTCCTTTAGCGGGGAACTCCTACGAGCAGTACTTC.

The rearrangement joins TRBV30 to TRBJ1-6; possible D gene TRBD1, 5 bases. Trimming cost V 8 bases and J 10 bases, with 18 bases left between them. This CDR3 is built from 13 residues. Germline V CDR1 and CDR2: GTSNPN, SVGIG (reference sequence). CDR3 DNA sequence: TGTGCCGTGGGGAGGGGCGTCGAATCACCCCTCCACTTT. This gives the protein CAVGRGVESPLHF.

This clone was seen only once. The chain has TRBV18 and TRBJ1-2, with no clear D. The CDR3 has 15 amino acids. Germline assignment: CDR1 KGHSH and CDR2 LQKENI. V gave up 2 bases and J gave up 1 base, with 11 bases separating them. For the CDR3, the DNA is TGTGCCAGCTCACCAAACACGGAGAGTAACTATGGCTACACCTTC. Its protein is CASSPNTESNYGYTF.

CDR3 loop: CASSENDGSTGELFF. The CDR3 bases are TGTGCCAGCAGTGAAAATGATGGGAGCACCGGGGAGCTGTTTTTT. This chain joins TRBV6-1 and TRBJ2-2, with a possible D match to TRBD2 (5 bases). Trimming took off 2 bases at V and 4 bases at J, with 11 bases between the two ends. CDR1 and CDR2 (germline): MNHNS, SASEGT. The CDR3 has 15 amino acids.

This clone was seen a few times. Other nucleotide sequences in the sample specify the same CDR3. This sequence joins TRBV5-1 and TRBJ1-1, with 7 bases aligning to TRBD1. Germline values: CDR1 SGHRS, CDR2 YFSETQ. With 1 base clipped from V and 4 bases from J, the junction kept 1 base outside the gene matches. CDR3 length equals 13 residues. Here the CDR3 reads CASSLTGVTEAFF. The CDR3 bases are TGCGCCAGCAGCTTGACAGGGGTCACTGAAGCTTTCTTT.

This clone has a single count. This sequence joins TRBV6-6 and TRBJ1-5; D is unclear. V was cut by 3 bases and J by 4 bases, with 10 bases left in between. The CDR3 is made up of 14 amino acids. CDR1 and CDR2 from the germline V gene are MNHNY and SVGAGI (reference sequence). As DNA, the CDR3 is TGTGCCAGCAGTTATAAGAGGGATAATCAGCCCCAGCATTTT. Amino acids: CASSYKRDNQPQHF.

The chain is built from TRBV14 and TRBJ1-5, with D tentatively TRBD1 (5 bases). The V gene's germline CDR1 is SGHDN and CDR2 FVKESK. The CDR3 is 13 residues long. Deletions cut 1 base from V and 7 bases from J, with 8 bases between. The CDR3 sequence is CASSQGRGQPQHF. The CDR3, as DNA: TGTGCCAGCAGCCAAGGGAGGGGCCAGCCCCAGCATTTT.

CDR3 DNA sequence: TGTGCCAGCAGCGTAGAGGGGGAGAGGGGAAACACCATATATTTT. It codes for CASSVEGERGNTIYF. The chain joins TRBV9 to TRBJ1-3; a weak D match, TRBD1 (6 bases). This CDR3 region has 15 residues. Trimming removed 0 bases at V and 4 bases at J, with 11 bases between. CDR1 and CDR2 from the germline V gene are SGDLS and YYNGEE.

Only one count was recorded for this clone. The chain carries TRBV2 and TRBJ1-1; D might be TRBD1 (6 bases). Trimming removed 4 bases from V and 5 bases from J, with 14 bases in between. The CDR3 consists of 14 residues. Germline V CDR1 and CDR2: SNHLY, FYNNEI. Written as DNA, the CDR3 is TGTGCCAGCAGTGGGGAGGGAGGGGGAACTGAAGCTTTCTTT. This encodes CASSGEGGGTEAFF.

In this sample, this clone turned up once. This chain uses TRBV6-6 with TRBJ1-3; D remains unclear. This CDR3 spans 16 amino acids. The germline gives CDR1 MNHNY, CDR2 SVGAGI (reference sequence). The V end was cut by 2 bases, the J end by 2 bases, with 13 bases between. The chain's CDR3 is CASSYRGYATGNTIYF. DNA for the CDR3: TGTGCCAGCAGTTACCGCGGGTATGCTACTGGAAACACCATATATTTT.

V gene TRBV10-3 combines with J gene TRBJ2-3; the D is unclear. The CDR3 is 12 amino acids. Germline V gene sequence: CDR1 ENHRY, CDR2 SYGVKD. The germline V and J ends were trimmed by 3 bases and 7 bases, with 8 bases remaining between them. For the CDR3, the DNA is TGTGCCATCAGTGACGGGTTTAATACGCAGTATTTT. Translation: CAISDGFNTQYF.

This chain links TRBV2 with TRBJ2-5, with TRBD1 matching over 8 bases. Germline CDR1 and CDR2: SNHLY and FYNNEI. V gave up 4 bases and J gave up 5 bases; unmatched junction bases: 3. CDR3 length: 13 amino acids. Here the CDR3 reads CASSGDRRETQYF. The CDR3 DNA follows: TGTGCCAGCAGTGGGGACAGGCGGGAGACCCAGTACTTC.

The DNA of the CDR3 is TGCGCCAGCAGCTTTCACCGGGACAAAGAGACCCAGTACTTC. Translation gives CASSFHRDKETQYF. The rearrangement links TRBV5-1 to TRBJ2-5; perhaps TRBD1 as D (6 bases). This CDR3 is built from 14 residues. From germline, CDR1 is SGHRS and CDR2 YFSETQ. V dropped 2 bases and J dropped 3 bases, with 11 bases sitting between them.

V gene TRBV6-5 combines with J gene TRBJ2-7, with 7 bases fitting TRBD1. The CDR3 contains 13 residues. Germline V gives CDR1 MNHEY, CDR2 SVGAGI. The trim removed 4 bases at V and 6 bases at J, leaving 6 bases unmatched. In DNA, the CDR3 is TGTGCCAGCAGTTCGTCGACAGGGACCGAGCAGTACTTC. Translating gives CASSSSTGTEQYF.

The chain carries TRBV6-1 and TRBJ1-1; 10 bases line up with TRBD1. CDR1 and CDR2 from the germline V gene are MNHNS and SASEGT. The V gene end was trimmed by 5 bases and the J gene end by 5 bases; junction bases not matched to a gene: 2. The CDR3 loop spans 13 amino acids. CDR3 DNA sequence: TGTGCCAGCAGTATGGACAGGGGGACTGAAGCTTTCTTT. Its protein product is CASSMDRGTEAFF.

This chain connects TRBV27 to TRBJ1-1, with D hard to call. Germline lookup yields CDR1 MNHEY and CDR2 SMNVEV (reference sequence). The CDR3 totals 15 residues. The V and J ends lost 0 bases and 1 base respectively, with 9 bases between them. Here the CDR3 reads CASSLSRVSNTEAFF. The CDR3 DNA reads TGTGCCAGCAGTTTATCGCGGGTTTCGAACACTGAAGCTTTCTTT.

This rearrangement joins TRBV6-5 to TRBJ2-3; no definite D call. V was pared by 6 bases and J by 4 bases, with 8 bases between. CDR1 and CDR2 (germline): MNHEY, SVGAGI. This CDR3 has 12 residues. This chain's CDR3 is CASSTSADTQYF. The CDR3 coding sequence is TGTGCCAGCAGCACCAGCGCAGATACGCAGTATTTT.

This clone showed up just once. This rearrangement joins TRBV21-1 to TRBJ2-7; TRBD1 is taken as the D call from the table, unchecked against the DNA. TRBV21-1 corresponds to a pseudogene. This CDR3 is 11 amino acids long. The CDR3 DNA is TGTGCCAGCAGCATTCCGGGACAGCTTTACTTC. This translates into CASSIPGQLYF.